The clone carrying this TCR beta chain has a handful of counts. The record originates from a study of cytomegalovirus exposure and HLA in healthy donors. 60 Vbeta and 13 Jbeta primers were used in PCR. TCRdb's table, derived via immunoSEQ multiplex PCR, lists solely in-frame clones and lacks some. The sample includes 85,000 to 130,000 clones, 10% seen only once; the top ten take 5.5% to 7.5%. Germline assignment: CDR1 SQVTM and CDR2 ANQGSEA. Trimming cost V 1 base and J 5 bases; bases outside gene matches: 8. The CDR3 is made up of 16 amino acids. Specimen: PBMCs. The receptor was isolated from a man in his forties in good health and CMV-seropositive. The V call is TRBV29-1, the J call TRBJ2-7, with TRBD2 identical over 13 bases. CDR3 coding DNA: TGCAGCGTTGAAGCCCGAGGGACTAGCGGGATCCACGAGCAGTACTTC. Translating gives CSVEARGTSGIHEQYF.